This entry concerns a single T cell receptor (beta chain). What it binds is unknown. 13 Jbeta primers and 60 Vbeta primers were used for the PCR. Assay used: immunoSEQ multiplex PCR; TCRdb lists only in-frame clones, some missing. The sample holds approximately 93,000 clones, 79% seen once. Germline-derived CDR1 and CDR2 are SGHDN and FVKESK. V lost 0 bases, J lost 2 bases, and 8 bases stayed unmatched. This CDR3 region has 19 residues. This specimen comes from a study of cytomegalovirus exposure and HLA in healthy donors. Study findings and constraints: The listing of 150 to 200 TCR beta chains classed them as cytomegalovirus-associated.

What was sequenced was PBMCs. The chain has TRBV14 and TRBJ2-3; 13 bases align to TRBD2. This sequence originates from a male donor in good health and CMV-seropositive. CDR3 nucleotide sequence: TGTGCCAGCAGCCAAGATGGACTAGCGGGGGATCCACCCACAGATACGCAGTATTTT. This codes for CASSQDGLAGDPPTDTQYF.